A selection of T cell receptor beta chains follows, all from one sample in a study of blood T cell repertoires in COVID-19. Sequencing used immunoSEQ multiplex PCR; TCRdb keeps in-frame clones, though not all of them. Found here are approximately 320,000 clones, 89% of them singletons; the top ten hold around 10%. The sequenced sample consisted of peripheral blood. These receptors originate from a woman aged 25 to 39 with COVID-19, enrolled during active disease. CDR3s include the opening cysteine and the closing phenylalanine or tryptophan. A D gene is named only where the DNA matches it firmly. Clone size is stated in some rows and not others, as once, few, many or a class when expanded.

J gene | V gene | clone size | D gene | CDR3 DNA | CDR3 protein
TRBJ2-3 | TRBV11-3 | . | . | TGTGCCAGCAGCGTCGACAGCTACACAGATACGCAGTATTTT | CASSVDSYTDTQYF
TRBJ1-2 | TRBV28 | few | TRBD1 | TGTGCCAGCAGTTTCTACAGGGGATTCAACACCTTC | CASSFYRGFNTF
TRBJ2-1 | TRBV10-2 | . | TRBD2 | TGCGCCAGCAGTCGTAGCGGGGTCGGGTACAATGAGCAGTTCTTC | CASSRSGVGYNEQFF
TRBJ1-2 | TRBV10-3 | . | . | TGTGCCATCAGTGAATGGACACGTAACTATGGCTACACCTTC | CAISEWTRNYGYTF
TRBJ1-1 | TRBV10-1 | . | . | TGCGCCAGCAGTGAGTTCCAGGGTCGGAAAACTGAAGCTTTCTTT | CASSEFQGRKTEAFF
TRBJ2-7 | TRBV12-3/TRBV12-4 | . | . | TGTGCCAGCGGGGGGTATGGATACGAGCAGTACTTC | CASGGYGYEQYF
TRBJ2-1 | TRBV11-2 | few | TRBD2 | TGTGCCAGCAGCTTGGCGGGGGGTCCCAATGAGCAGTTCTTC | CASSLAGGPNEQFF
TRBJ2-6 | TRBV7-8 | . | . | TGTGCCAGCAGCCAGGGGACTGGGGCCAACGTCCTGACTTTC | CASSQGTGANVLTF
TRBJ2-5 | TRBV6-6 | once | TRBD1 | TGTGCCAGCAGTTACTCGGGCAGGGGGAAAGAGACCCAGTACTTC | CASSYSGRGKETQYF
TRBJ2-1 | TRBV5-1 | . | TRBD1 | TGCGCCAGCAGCCAACCGGGACAGGGGAACAATGAGCAGTTCTTC | CASSQPGQGNNEQFF
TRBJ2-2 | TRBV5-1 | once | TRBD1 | TGCGCCAGCAGCTTGGGTAGACAGGGCCTCACCGGGGAGCTGTTTTTT | CASSLGRQGLTGELFF
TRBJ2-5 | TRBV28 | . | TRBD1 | TGTGCCAGCAGTGTCCTCGGGACAGCCCAAGAGACCCAGTACTTC | CASSVLGTAQETQYF
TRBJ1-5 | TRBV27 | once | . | TGTGCCAGCAGTTTACAGTACAATCAGCCCCAGCATTTT | CASSLQYNQPQHF
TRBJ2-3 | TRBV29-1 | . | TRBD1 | TGCAGCTCTGGACAGGGACTCACAGATACGCAGTATTTT | CSSGQGLTDTQYF
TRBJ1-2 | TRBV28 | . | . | TGTGCCAGCGCCGGGGGGCGGCAGCGTCTATATGGCTACACCTTC | CASAGGRQRLYGYTF
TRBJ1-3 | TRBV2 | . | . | TGTGCCACCCAAGCCCGGGACACTGGAAACACCATATATTTT | CATQARDTGNTIYF
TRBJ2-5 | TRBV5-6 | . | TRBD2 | TGTGCCAGCAGCGGGATAAGCGGGGGGGCAGAGACCCAGTACTTC | CASSGISGGAETQYF
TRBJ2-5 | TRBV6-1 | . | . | TGTGCCAGCAGTGAAGGGGGCTTAGAGACCCAGTACTTC | CASSEGGLETQYF
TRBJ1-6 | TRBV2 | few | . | TGTGCCAGCAGTGAAGGGGGACACCTTAATTCACCCCTCCACTTT | CASSEGGHLNSPLHF
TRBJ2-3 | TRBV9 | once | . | TGTGCCAGCAGCGTAGTTACGGGTTTCGCAGATACGCAGTATTTT | CASSVVTGFADTQYF
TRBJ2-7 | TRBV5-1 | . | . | TGCGCCAGCAGCTGGGCGGGCTACGAGCAGTACTTC | CASSWAGYEQYF
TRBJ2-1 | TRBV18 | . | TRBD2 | TGTGCCAGCTCACCGGACTATGGCGGGGGGCCTGAGCAGTTCTTC | CASSPDYGGGPEQFF